Reported below is one TCR beta chain. Its antigen is still unknown. It has no much larger one-base neighbor in the sample; base qualities were not kept. This specimen belongs to a study of T-cell reconstitution after alpha-beta-depleted transplantation in children (dated by TCRdb to 2016 to 2018). In the study overall: Using TCR repertoire profiling, the study quantitatively followed how T-cell immune reconstitution unfolded in children after TCRalphabeta/CD19-depleted allogeneic hematopoietic cell transplantation.

The method was PCR. Sequencing used an Illumina HiSeq 2500. TCR libraries were prepared with molecular barcoding, using unique molecular identifiers to normalize TCRbeta repertoire quantification. The raw public reads went through TCRdb reprocessing: fastp at Q25, MiXCR clone calling, in-frame beta chains kept. All rows with the same CDR3 protein become a single entry with the most common DNA and genes. A total of 800,000 to 1,000,000 distinct CDR3 sequences appear in this sample, under 30% of them only once. The ten largest clones capture about 28% of the sample. The sample's treatment or condition label, in plain terms: allogeneic hematopoietic cell transplantation with graft depleted of TCRalphabeta T cells and CD19 B cells. Transplant recipients were children who received TCRalphabeta/CD19-depleted allogeneic hematopoietic cell grafts. Trimming takes 3 bases from V and 14 bases from J, and the germline ends sit 14 bases apart. Counted from cysteine to phenylalanine, this CDR3 has 13 amino acids. Just the 39-base CDR3 DNA is kept, in frame starting at base 1.

Study-level results and caveats: In some patients, the high TCRbeta diversity seen at day 60 was put down to recipient T cells and intrathymic progenitors that had survived conditioning. Over subsequent months, a decline in hyperexpanded clone frequencies was noted, and after one year, T-cell counts and TCRbeta diversity were mostly ascribed to newly produced T cells. The apparently early alphabetaT-cell count recovery about two months after transplant was reportedly dependent on only several hundred rapidly expanded clones derived from non-depleted graft cells.

The TCR was taken from a boy in the first two years of life who had a stem cell transplant for SCID, so the T cells may come from the graft donor. The chain was built from TRBV12-3 or TRBV12-4 and TRBJ1-6; the D gene is not confidently resolved. The source material was PBMCs, mostly from graft donor cells, sampled 360 days after TCRalphabeta/CD19-depleted stem cell transplant. CDR3 reads: CASSFSPGVALHF. The DNA sequence follows: TGTGCCAGCAGTTTCTCCCCTGGAGTGGCCCTCCACTTT.